This T cell receptor (beta chain) was documented in a study of blood T cell repertoires in COVID-19. Study summary: In each case, the material was cDNA or gDNA derived from T cells, B-cell-depleted T cells, or PBMCs.

Original handling: Researchers report that nucleated cell counts were estimated from reference gene primer amplification. Sequencing was performed with immunoSEQ multiplex PCR; in TCRdb, only in-frame clones are kept and a portion is missing. That table gives V, J and clone size, and the DNA gave D and trimming. This table holds some 350,000 clones, about 90% found once. The specimen sequenced was peripheral blood. The sequence was obtained from a man younger than 35 with active or convalescent COVID-19.

The CDR3: CASSVAPTAPTGELFF. The CDR3 nucleotides read TGTGCCAGCAGCGTAGCTCCCACTGCCCCCACCGGGGAGCTGTTTTTT. The rearrangement joins TRBV9 to TRBJ2-2; D remains ambiguous. CDR3 length: 16 amino acids. Trimming removed 0 bases from V and 4 bases from J, with 13 bases in between. Germline CDR1 SGDLS, CDR2 YYNGEE.